This entry concerns a single T cell receptor (beta chain). Its antigen remains unknown. Positive CCR7 selection of CD45RO-negative cells yielded the naive CD8 cells, and terminally differentiated effector memory CD45RA+ cells were excluded. Trimming stripped 4 bases from V and 2 bases from J, with 13 bases between. This CDR3 is 14 amino acids long. CDR1 and CDR2 from the germline V gene are SQVTM and ANQGSEA. Original processing methods: Sequence data from immunoSEQ were junction-only and lacked quality scores; consequently, filtering differed. Sequenced by immunoSEQ multiplex PCR; TCRdb stores in-frame clones only, minus some. The DNA gave D and trimming, while V, J and clone size come from that table. The repertoire has some 2,100,000 clones, 85% to 95% of them found once; the top ten carry 1.5% to 2%. The sample originates from a study of shared clonotypes between healthy human individuals. In the study overall: The donors, a couple of women and a few men, were aged 18 to 49. CD4 naive and memory got three plates each, CD8 naive two, CD8 memory one.

Whole-study findings and limits: It was observed that about 5% of naive CD4 clonotypes were shared across a few donors.

This TCR was recovered from a man aged 18 to 35 in good health. Some clones in this sample may be carry-over from other donors' samples. J is TRBJ2-3 and V is TRBV29-1; either TRBD1 or TRBD2 may fit D (5 bases each). Sequencing was done on a sample of naive CD8+ T cells from PBMCs. The CDR3 DNA is TGCAGCGTTGCGGGACCGTATAACACAGATACGCAGTATTTT. Translated, it gives CSVAGPYNTDTQYF.